This is a list of T cell receptor beta chains from one sample in a study of cytomegalovirus exposure and HLA in healthy donors. Generated by immunoSEQ multiplex PCR, the TCRdb table keeps only in-frame clones and is missing some. The sample yields 150,000 or so clones, approximately 94% seen once. Input material: PBMCs. Receptor source: a man aged 18 to 29 in good health and CMV-seropositive. Both conserved end residues are trimmed from each CDR3.

TRBJ1-2,TRBV9,ASQDPRGNYGYT
TRBJ2-3,TRBV2,ASSEWGLAGGTDTQY
TRBJ2-1,TRBV6-4,ASSGDSSYNEQF
TRBJ1-4,TRBV6-5,ASRQGQGYEKLF
TRBJ2-7,TRBV19,ASSGDKLGDYEQY
TRBJ2-7,TRBV4-1,ASSQVYTSVYEQY
TRBJ2-1,TRBV7-3,ASSLVAAGYNEQF
TRBJ2-1,TRBV29-1,SALRTDYNEQF
TRBJ2-3,TRBV2,ASNSGSTDTQY
TRBJ2-1,TRBV4-1,ASSLGLAEYNEQF
TRBJ2-3,TRBV28,ASSSGTVPDTQY
TRBJ2-1,TRBV30,ASGLLSYNEQF
TRBJ2-7,TRBV15,ATSRTGLEQY
TRBJ1-5,TRBV28,ASSLLTGNSNQPQH
TRBJ2-7,TRBV28,ASSLRSWAGAYYEQY
TRBJ1-2,TRBV27,ASGPRYSAGGYT
TRBJ1-1,TRBV6-5,ASSPPGTRTEAF
TRBJ2-7,TRBV29-1,SVCLVGQDLPYEQY
TRBJ2-1,TRBV15,ATSRDRSGRVNNEQF
TRBJ2-3,TRBV7-2,ASSQFRHTQY
TRBJ2-2,TRBV2,ASSDRVELF
TRBJ2-7,TRBV28,ASSSSGLGPYEQY
TRBJ2-2,TRBV19,ASSIASGMTGELF
TRBJ2-7,TRBV5-1,ASSLAGTGWSDEQY
TRBJ2-3,TRBV13,ASSPLAVEWEDTQY
TRBJ1-2,TRBV5-1,ASSIGGRGYT
TRBJ2-1,TRBV13,ASSLGTSRRF
TRBJ2-5,TRBV6-5,ASSYSGNTGETQY
TRBJ2-5,TRBV7-2,ASSLAGGGETQY